These 8 T cell receptor beta chains came from one sample sequenced in a study of early stage breast cancer tumors. Sequencing was performed with immunoSEQ multiplex PCR; in TCRdb, only in-frame clones are kept and a portion is missing. The sample lists around 40,000 clones, about 78% occurring once. Sequencing was done on a sample of blood. These receptors all come from a person aged 45 to 59 with breast cancer.

This chain uses TRBV21-1 with TRBJ1-2; the listed D gene, TRBD1, was not tested against the DNA. TRBV21-1 is a recognized pseudogene. CDR3 length: 13 amino acids. For the CDR3, the DNA is TGTGCCAGCAGCATAGGACAGGCTGCCGGCTACACCTTC. It yields the protein CASSIGQAAGYTF.

This clone has a handful of counts. The genes are TRBV21-1 and TRBJ2-4; the table's D gene call, TRBD1, was not cross checked with the DNA. TRBV21-1 is listed as a pseudogene. The CDR3 length is 18 residues. The CDR3 DNA sequence: TGTGCCAGCAGCAAAGATTATTCCAGGGGGCGCGGCAAAAACATTCAGTACTTC. Translation: CASSKDYSRGRGKNIQYF.

The gene calls are TRBV2 and TRBJ2-1; 10 bases are shared with TRBD2. Germline CDR1 reads SNHLY; CDR2 reads FYNNEI. This CDR3 spans 15 amino acids. V trimming: 3 bases; J trimming: 8 bases; junction bases outside the gene matches: 7. DNA of the CDR3: TGTGCCAGCAGTGACGTAGCGGGAGGAGTCGATGAGCAGTTCTTC. It specifies CASSDVAGGVDEQFF.

The genes are TRBV11-3 and TRBJ2-3, with D possibly matching TRBD1 (5 bases). Germline loops: CDR1 SGHNT, CDR2 YENEEA. Trimming shortened V by 5 bases and J by 7 bases, and 10 bases separated the two germline ends. This CDR3 spans 12 amino acids. CDR3 region: CASSGRTNTQYF. The CDR3 bases are TGTGCCAGCAGCGGCCGGACAAATACGCAGTATTTT.

The J gene is TRBJ2-1, the V gene TRBV5-1; 11 bases match TRBD2. The germline V gene has CDR1 SGHRS and CDR2 YFSETQ. Trimming at V came to 4 bases and at J to 8 bases, leaving 14 bases not matched to a gene. The CDR3 spans 17 residues. In DNA form, the CDR3 reads TGCGCCAGCAGCCCCGGGGCCCTAGCGGGAGGTGCCTATGAGCAGTTCTTC. This codes for CASSPGALAGGAYEQFF.

V usage is TRBV11-1 and J usage is TRBJ2-3; D is unclear. Between the trimmed V and J ends, which lost 1 base and 0 bases, there was a span of 8 bases. The CDR3 covers 15 residues. Germline CDR1 reads SGHAT; CDR2 reads FQDESV (reference sequence). CDR3 in amino acids: CASSLVSVSTDTQYF. Here the CDR3 DNA reads TGTGCCAGCAGCTTAGTGTCAGTTAGCACAGATACGCAGTATTTT.

This clone was counted only a few times. The chain combines TRBV9 with TRBJ2-2; TRBD2 matches 8 bases. CDR1 and CDR2 from the germline V gene are SGDLS and YYNGEE. With 4 bases clipped from V and 4 bases from J, the junction kept 12 bases outside the gene matches. The CDR3 runs 17 residues. CDR3 in DNA: TGTGCCAGCAGCCCAATCCGTAGCGGGGATGGCACCGGGGAGCTGTTTTTT. Encoded protein: CASSPIRSGDGTGELFF.

This chain links TRBV2 with TRBJ2-2, with D perhaps TRBD2 (5 bases). CDR3 length equals 15 residues. Per the germline V gene, CDR1 is SNHLY and CDR2 is FYNNEI. Trimming took off 0 bases at V and 5 bases at J, with 10 bases between the two ends. The CDR3 DNA sequence: TGTGCCAGCAGTGAAGCGCGGGTGGGGACCGGGGAGCTGTTTTTT. Translation: CASSEARVGTGELFF.